The T cell receptor (beta chain) described here comes from a study of blood T cell repertoires in COVID-19. Overall study context: Acute and convalescent COVID-19 specimens originated in the United States, Italy and Spain.

Data came from immunoSEQ multiplex PCR; TCRdb stores just in-frame clones and leaves some out. In the table there are fewer than 150,000 clones, around 83% of which are singletons. Many counts were recorded for this clone. V was cut by 5 bases and J by 6 bases, with 16 bases left in between. Germline CDR1 is SGHNT and CDR2 is YENEEA. The CDR3 extends over 14 amino acids. The gene calls are TRBV11-3 and TRBJ1-1; the D is unclear. Source material: peripheral blood. The TCR sequence derives from a human donor in a cohort sampled during active COVID-19. CDR3 amino acids: CASSPRPTHAEAFF. The CDR3 DNA reads as TGTGCCAGCAGCCCGCGGCCTACTCACGCTGAAGCTTTCTTT.